This record concerns one T cell receptor beta chain sequence. Sequencing was performed with immunoSEQ multiplex PCR; in TCRdb, only in-frame clones are kept and a portion is missing. Among about 23,000 clones, around nine tenths were seen once, and the ten largest hold around 2%. This sample is part of a study of graft-versus-host responses after intestinal transplantation. From germline, CDR1 is MGHDK and CDR2 SYGVNS. The junction had 1 base not matched to a gene; V was cut back by 2 bases and J by 4 bases. The CDR3 runs to 13 residues. The sequencing used PBMCs, collected just under 40 days after intestinal transplant. The sequence derives from a human patient who received an intestinal transplant, so some T cells may come from the graft donor. This chain uses TRBV25-1 with TRBJ1-2, with 7 bases identical to TRBD1. DNA for the CDR3: TGTGCCAGCAGTGAACAGGGGGGCTATGGCTACACCTTC. It is translated as CASSEQGGYGYTF.